The 29 T cell receptor beta chains given below trace back to one sample, sequenced in a study of blood T cells in healthy people across ages. Primed by a sample-barcoded 5' primer and a J-beta primer mix, a second PCR proceeded for about 6 to 11 cycles. TCRdb re-derived calls from the 5' RACE reads in MiXCR, one entry per CDR3 protein. This table has roughly 1 million distinct CDR3 sequences, less than 25% appearing once. The data also belong to a second study, concerning T cells of mothers and their children.

Sample: blood. Every receptor here comes from a girl aged 2 to 10 in good health.

The chain joins TRBV20-1 to TRBJ2-5, with D possibly being TRBD2 (6 bases). The germline CDR1 and CDR2 sequences are DFQATT and SNEGSKA (reference sequence). This CDR3 is 12 amino acids long. Trimming cost V 2 bases and J 3 bases, with 7 bases left between them. CDR3 in amino acids: CSARPSEETQYF. The CDR3 nucleotides read TGCAGTGCTAGACCTAGCGAAGAGACCCAGTACTTC.

The J gene is TRBJ1-1, the V gene TRBV2; D perhaps matches TRBD1 (5 bases). The CDR3 loop spans 15 amino acids. V dropped 2 bases and J dropped 1 base, with 11 bases sitting between them. Looked up from germline, CDR1 is SNHLY and CDR2 is FYNNEI. DNA for the CDR3: TGTGCCAGCAGTGAATTCGAGGGACGGAACACTGAAGCTTTCTTT. This codes for CASSEFEGRNTEAFF.

Note on this clonotype: Mismatch with germline at one junction end may stem from a read error. V gene TRBV7-9 combines with J gene TRBJ2-5; D not certain. The CDR3 covers 15 residues. Germline V gives CDR1 SEHNR, CDR2 FQNEAQ (reference sequence). The CDR3 DNA sequence: TGTGCCAGCAGCTGGGATATAGAAGGGAACTACGAGCAGTGCTTC. This codes for CASSWDIEGNYEQCF.

This clonotype was counted between two and nine times. The genes are TRBV27 and TRBJ1-1; D remains ambiguous. This CDR3 has 13 residues. Germline CDR1 reads MNHEY; CDR2 reads SMNVEV (reference sequence). The V end lost 5 bases, the J end lost 6 bases, and 13 bases lay between the germline ends. DNA of the CDR3: TGTGCCAGCAGTGTGGAGCTTAGAGCTGAAGCTTTCTTT. It is translated as CASSVELRAEAFF.

The rearrangement links TRBV9 to TRBJ1-2; D gene uncertain. There are 12 residues in the CDR3. V was shortened by 5 bases and J by 7 bases, with 12 bases between the two germline ends. CDR1 is SGDLS, CDR2 YYNGEE, per germline. CDR3 nucleotides: TGTGCCAGCAGTACATCCCAAAGTGGCTACACCTTC. The encoded protein is CASSTSQSGYTF. Using reference TRBV9 and TRBJ1-2 for the parts outside the CDR3, the full variable domain is DSGVTQTPKHLITATGQRVTLRCSPRSGDLSVYWYQQSLDQGLQFLIQYYNGEERAKGNILERFSAQQFPDLHSELNLSSLELGDSALYFCASSTSQSGYTFGSGTRLTVV.

This chain joins TRBV29-1 and TRBJ1-2; a weak D match, TRBD1 (6 bases). The CDR3 spans 12 residues. The V end was cut by 7 bases, the J end by 4 bases, with 13 bases between. From germline, CDR1 is SQVTM and CDR2 ANQGSEA. The CDR3 loop reads CSARQEVYGYTF. The CDR3 coding sequence is TGCAGCGCACGACAGGAAGTCTATGGCTACACCTTC.

This clonotype has only a few counts. V is TRBV14 and J is TRBJ1-4; D gene uncertain. The CDR3 runs to 13 residues. V was shortened by 2 bases and J by 11 bases, with 12 bases between the two germline ends. In germline, CDR1 is SGHDN, CDR2 FVKESK. CDR3 loop: CASSQYSLGKLFF. The DNA for the CDR3 is TGTGCCAGCAGCCAATACTCCCTGGGGAAACTGTTTTTT.

This clonotype was seen a few times. The CDR3 loop is CASSLNQADGDTQYF. DNA for the CDR3: TGTGCCAGCAGCTTAAACCAGGCCGATGGGGATACGCAGTATTTT. J is TRBJ2-3 and V is TRBV7-9; no reliable D call. The CDR3 has 15 residues. Germline loops: CDR1 SEHNR, CDR2 FQNEAQ (reference sequence). V was cut by 2 bases and J by 6 bases, with 15 bases left in between.

The chain is built from TRBV29-1 and TRBJ2-1; TRBD2 agrees at 11 bases. Germline CDR1 and CDR2: SQVTM and ANQGSEA. V dropped 7 bases and J dropped 8; count of bases not matched to a gene: 1. The CDR3 totals 11 residues. The CDR3 DNA reads TGCAGCGAACTAGCGGGAGATGAGCAGTTCTTC. Its protein product is CSELAGDEQFF.

The chain employs TRBV7-2 and TRBJ1-4, with a tentative D call TRBD1 (5 bases). Germline V lookup: CDR1 SGHTA, CDR2 FQGNSA. The length of the CDR3 is 15 residues. V shed 1 base and J shed 8 bases, with 14 bases lying between them. The CDR3 loop is CASSLEGFAGEKLFF. CDR3 bases: TGTGCCAGCAGCTTAGAAGGTTTCGCAGGGGAAAAACTGTTTTTT.

J is TRBJ2-5 and V is TRBV20-1, with D perhaps matching TRBD2 (6 bases). The germline V and J ends were trimmed by 6 bases and 5 bases, with 16 bases remaining between them. This CDR3 is built from 13 residues. The germline V gene has CDR1 DFQATT and CDR2 SNEGSKA (reference sequence). The CDR3 DNA follows: TGCAGTGCGGTCAATTCTGGGGGGGAGACCCAGTACTTC. Amino acid sequence: CSAVNSGGETQYF.

This chain links TRBV19 with TRBJ2-6; no firm D call. V lost 0 bases and J 0 bases, leaving 3 bases between the germline ends. The CDR3 has 15 amino acids. Germline CDR1 reads LNHDA; CDR2 reads SQIVND (reference sequence). In DNA, the CDR3 is TGTGCCAGTAGTATAGATAGCTCTGGGGCCAACGTCCTGACTTTC. It is translated as CASSIDSSGANVLTF.

This clonotype was counted a few times. The chain uses TRBV12-5 and TRBJ2-1; D is unclear. Germline V lookup: CDR1 LGHNT, CDR2 FRNRAP. This CDR3 spans 11 amino acids. V shed 6 bases and J shed 6 bases, with 6 bases lying between them. The CDR3 is CASGDLNEQFF. DNA for the CDR3: TGTGCTAGTGGAGACCTCAATGAGCAGTTCTTC.

Points on this clonotype: A junction end diverges from the germline sequence, so it may reflect a read error. This chain uses TRBV29-1 with TRBJ2-5, with D maybe TRBD1 (6 bases). The germline gives CDR1 SQVTM, CDR2 ANQGSEA. The CDR3 loop spans 11 amino acids. CDR3 region: CSVGATGHRFF. The CDR3 DNA follows: TGCAGCGTTGGAGCTACGGGACACAGGTTCTTC.

This clonotype was counted only a few times. The J gene is TRBJ1-4, the V gene TRBV7-9, with D uncertain. The V gene's germline CDR1 is SEHNR and CDR2 FQNEAQ (reference sequence). This CDR3 spans 15 amino acids. The germline V and J ends were trimmed by 3 bases and 8 bases, with 16 bases remaining between them. The CDR3 DNA reads TGTGCCAGCAGCTTTAATGTGAATGCGGACGAAAAACTGTTTTTT. Amino acid sequence: CASSFNVNADEKLFF.

A remark on this clonotype: Because it lacks the conserved phenylalanine or tryptophan at the end, this CDR3 is likely a read error. The chain recombines TRBV11-2 with TRBJ2-5, with TRBD2 matching over 10 bases. This CDR3 comprises 15 residues. With 2 bases clipped from V and 5 bases from J, the junction kept 5 bases outside the gene matches. Germline-derived CDR1 and CDR2 are SGHAT and FQNNGV. Here the CDR3 DNA reads TGTGCCAGCAGCTTAAGCGGGAGGGGCATGGAGACCCAGTACCTC. It codes for CASSLSGRGMETQYL.

The chain employs TRBV7-9 and TRBJ2-5, with 8 bases identical to TRBD1. The J segment lost 1 base and the V segment lost 7 bases, leaving 11 bases of the junction unmatched. This CDR3 contains 16 residues. Germline CDR1 SEHNR, CDR2 FQNEAQ (reference sequence). CDR3 region: CASTLGDRGIQETQYF. The DNA for the CDR3 is TGTGCCAGCACCCTCGGAGACAGGGGCATCCAAGAGACCCAGTACTTC.

The V and J genes are TRBV29-1 and TRBJ2-1; D remains unclear. Germline CDR1 and CDR2: SQVTM and ANQGSEA. Trimming pared 7 bases from V and 2 bases from J, leaving 12 bases between. The length of the CDR3 is 13 residues. CDR3: CSAAAPAYNEQFF. In DNA form, the CDR3 reads TGCAGCGCTGCAGCCCCAGCCTACAATGAGCAGTTCTTC.

The chain employs TRBV20-1 and TRBJ1-4; tentative D call: TRBD1 (6 bases). The CDR3 is made up of 13 amino acids. Trimming shortened V by 1 base and J by 8 bases, and 11 bases separated the two germline ends. Germline-derived CDR1 and CDR2 are DFQATT and SNEGSKA (reference sequence). The CDR3 DNA follows: TGCAGTGCTAGAGCGGGGGGCGTGGAAAAACTGTTTTTT. This gives the protein CSARAGGVEKLFF.

A few counts support this clonotype. The chain recombines TRBV29-1 with TRBJ1-2; no clear D gene. The CDR3 has 13 residues. The V end lost 0 bases, the J end lost 4 bases, and 9 bases lay between the germline ends. Germline V gene lookup returns CDR1 SQVTM and CDR2 ANQGSEA. CDR3 sequence (DNA): TGCAGCGTTGAAGATGCCCCGCTCTATGGCTACACCTTC. Its translation is CSVEDAPLYGYTF.

A few counts support this clonotype. The chain links TRBV9 to TRBJ1-2; D is perhaps TRBD1 (6 bases). CDR1 is SGDLS and CDR2 is YYNGEE in the germline V gene. CDR3 length: 12 residues. V shed 3 bases and J shed 7 bases, with 10 bases lying between them. The CDR3 DNA reads as TGTGCCAGCAGCGAGATAGGGGGTGGCTACACCTTC. Translated, it gives CASSEIGGGYTF.

This clonotype has only a few counts. V and J are TRBV29-1 and TRBJ1-1; no firm D call. V shed 3 bases and J shed 5 bases, with 13 bases lying between them. The CDR3 extends over 13 amino acids. Germline lookup yields CDR1 SQVTM and CDR2 ANQGSEA. The CDR3: CSVEGGRGTEAFF. The CDR3 nucleotides read TGCAGCGTTGAGGGCGGGCGAGGAACTGAAGCTTTCTTT.

J is TRBJ2-5 and V is TRBV7-9; maybe TRBD2 (6 bases). The V gene's germline CDR1 is SEHNR and CDR2 FQNEAQ (reference sequence). V was trimmed by 7 bases and J by 5 bases, leaving 17 bases between them. The CDR3 is made up of 14 amino acids. CDR3 nucleotide sequence: TGTGCCAGCACACCGGGACTTATTAATGAGACCCAGTACTTC. This sequence encodes CASTPGLINETQYF.

The sample holds many counts of this clonotype. The chain has TRBV9 and TRBJ2-5; TRBD2 is a possible D gene (6 bases). V lost 7 bases, J lost 3 bases, and 16 bases lay in between. This CDR3 region has 14 residues. CDR1 is SGDLS, CDR2 YYNGEE, per germline. CDR3: CASSGRDSEETQYF. The CDR3 nucleotides read TGTGCCAGCTCCGGTCGGGACTCGGAAGAGACCCAGTACTTC.

The chain couples TRBV7-2 to TRBJ2-5, with 10 nucleotides matching TRBD2. The V segment lost 2 bases and the J segment 4 bases; nucleotides outside the gene matches: 10. There are 17 residues in the CDR3. Germline assignment: CDR1 SGHTA and CDR2 FQGNSA. The DNA for the CDR3 is TGTGCCAGCAGCTTAAGGCTGCTAGCGGGAGTGAGAGAGACCCAGTACTTC. Its protein is CASSLRLLAGVRETQYF. The full variable domain, rest sourced from reference TRBV7-2 and TRBJ2-5, is GAGVSQSPSNKVTEKGKDVELRCDPISGHTALYWYRQSLGQGLEFLIYFQGNSAPDKSGLPSDRFSAERTGGSVSTLTIQRTQQEDSAVYLCASSLRLLAGVRETQYFGPGTRLLVL.

The gene calls are TRBV4-1 and TRBJ2-1; TRBD2 aligns across 7 bases. V was pared by 6 bases and J by 12 bases, with 11 bases of the junction left unmatched. CDR3 length: 13 residues. Germline values: CDR1 MGHRA, CDR2 YSYEKL. The CDR3 sequence: CASSRGVLDVQFF. CDR3 coding DNA: TGCGCCAGCAGTCGGGGGGTCTTGGATGTGCAGTTCTTC.

The J gene is TRBJ2-3, the V gene TRBV5-1; no firm D call. V was pared by 4 bases and J by 2 bases, with 11 bases between. Germline values: CDR1 SGHRS, CDR2 YFSETQ. This CDR3 has 14 amino acids. The DNA of the CDR3 is TGCGCCAGCAGCCCGACAAGCCTCACAGATACGCAGTATTTT. Translation gives CASSPTSLTDTQYF.

This clonotype was recorded only once. The rearrangement uses TRBV12-3 or TRBV12-4 and TRBJ2-1; D gene unclear. The DNA end favors TRBJ2-7, so the J call may be wrong. CDR3 length equals 15 residues. In nucleotides, the CDR3 is TGTGCCAGCAGTATTCTTGGGTTGTCCAACGACGAGCAGTACTTC. Translating gives CASSILGLSNDEQYF.

The genes are TRBV20-1 and TRBJ2-3; 8 bases agree with TRBD1. The CDR3 spans 14 residues. V shed 5 bases and J 2 bases; nucleotides not matched to a gene: 6. Germline V CDR1 and CDR2: DFQATT, SNEGSKA (reference sequence). Here the CDR3 DNA reads TGCAGTGCTCGAAAGACAGGGGACACAGATACGCAGTATTTT. Amino acid sequence: CSARKTGDTDTQYF.